Described below is a single T cell receptor beta chain sequence and its context. Its target is unknown. The CDR3 consists of 17 residues. With 2 bases removed from V and 0 bases from J, the gap between germline ends came to 11 bases. Germline assignment: CDR1 LNHDA and CDR2 SQIVND (reference sequence). This entry is derived from a study of cytomegalovirus exposure and HLA in healthy donors. PCR was performed using 60 Vbeta and 13 Jbeta primers. Assay used: immunoSEQ multiplex PCR; TCRdb lists only in-frame clones, some missing. The table lists 100,000 to 150,000 clones, 65% to 90% of them singletons. Overall study findings and caveats: Productive status was seen about 87% or about 30% of the time for most TCR beta V segments in an earlier analysis.

The source of this sequence is a man in his fifties or sixties in good health and CMV-seronegative. V is TRBV19 and J is TRBJ1-6; D not certain. The sequenced material came from PBMCs. The CDR3 region has the DNA TGTGCCAGTAGTATAAGAGGGCATACCTCCTATAATTCACCCCTCCACTTT. The encoded protein is CASSIRGHTSYNSPLHF.